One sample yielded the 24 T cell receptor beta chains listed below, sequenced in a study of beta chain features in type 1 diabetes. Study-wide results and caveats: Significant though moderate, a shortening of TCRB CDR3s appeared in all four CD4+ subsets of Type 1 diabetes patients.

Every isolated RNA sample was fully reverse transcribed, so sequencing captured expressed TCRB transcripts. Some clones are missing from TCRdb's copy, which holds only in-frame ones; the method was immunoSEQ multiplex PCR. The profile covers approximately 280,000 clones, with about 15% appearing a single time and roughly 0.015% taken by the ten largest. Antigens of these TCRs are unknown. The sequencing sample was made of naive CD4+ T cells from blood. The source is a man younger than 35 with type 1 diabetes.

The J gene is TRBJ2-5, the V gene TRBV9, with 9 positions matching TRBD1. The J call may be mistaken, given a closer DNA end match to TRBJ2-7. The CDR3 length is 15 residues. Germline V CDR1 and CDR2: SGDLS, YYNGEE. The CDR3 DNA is TGTGCCAGCAGCGTGCAGACAGGGGGAAGCTACGAGCAGTACTTC. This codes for CASSVQTGGSYEQYF.

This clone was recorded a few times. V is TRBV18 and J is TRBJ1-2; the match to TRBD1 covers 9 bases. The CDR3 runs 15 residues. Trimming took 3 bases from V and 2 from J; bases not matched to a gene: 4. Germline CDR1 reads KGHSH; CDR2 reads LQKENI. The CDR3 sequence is CASSPQDRGNYGYTF. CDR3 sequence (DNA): TGTGCCAGCTCACCGCAGGACAGGGGCAACTATGGCTACACCTTC.

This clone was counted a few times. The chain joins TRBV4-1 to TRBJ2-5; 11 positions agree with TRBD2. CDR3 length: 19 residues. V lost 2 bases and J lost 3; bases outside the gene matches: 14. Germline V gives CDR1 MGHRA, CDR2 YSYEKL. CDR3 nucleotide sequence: TGCGCCAGCAGCCAATGGGGGACTAGCGGTACCTCGGGAGAAGAGACCCAGTACTTC. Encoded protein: CASSQWGTSGTSGEETQYF.

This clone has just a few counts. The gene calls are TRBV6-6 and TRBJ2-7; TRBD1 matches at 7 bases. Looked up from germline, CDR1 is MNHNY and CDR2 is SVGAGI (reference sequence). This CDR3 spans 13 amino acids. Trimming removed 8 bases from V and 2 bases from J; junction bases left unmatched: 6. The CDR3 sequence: CASGDSSAYEQYF. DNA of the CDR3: TGTGCCAGCGGGGACAGTAGCGCCTACGAGCAGTACTTC.

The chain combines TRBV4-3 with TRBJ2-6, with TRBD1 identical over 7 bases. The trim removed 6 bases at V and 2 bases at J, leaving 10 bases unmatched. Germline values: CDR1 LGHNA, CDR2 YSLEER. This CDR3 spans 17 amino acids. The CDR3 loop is CASSRDSLIPGANVLTF. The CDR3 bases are TGCGCCAGCAGTAGGGACAGCCTTATACCTGGGGCCAACGTCCTGACTTTC.

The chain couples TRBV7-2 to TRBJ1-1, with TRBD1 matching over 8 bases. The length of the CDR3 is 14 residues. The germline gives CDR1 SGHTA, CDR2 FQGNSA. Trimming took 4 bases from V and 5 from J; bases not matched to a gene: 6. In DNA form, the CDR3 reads TGTGCCAGCAGCTATCCCAGGGGGCGTACTGAAGCTTTCTTT. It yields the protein CASSYPRGRTEAFF.

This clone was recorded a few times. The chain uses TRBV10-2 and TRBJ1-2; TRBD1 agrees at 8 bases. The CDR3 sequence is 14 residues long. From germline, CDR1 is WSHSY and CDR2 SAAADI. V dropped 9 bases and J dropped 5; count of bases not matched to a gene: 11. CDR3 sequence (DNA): TGCGCCAGTAATGGACAGGGCCCGTCATATGGCTACACCTTC. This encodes CASNGQGPSYGYTF.

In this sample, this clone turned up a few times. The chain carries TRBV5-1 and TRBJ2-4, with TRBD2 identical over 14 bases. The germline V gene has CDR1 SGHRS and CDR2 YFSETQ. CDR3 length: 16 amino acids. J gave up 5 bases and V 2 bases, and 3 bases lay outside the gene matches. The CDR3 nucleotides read TGCGCCAGCAGCTTCGGACTAGCGGGGGGAGAAAACATTCAGTACTTC. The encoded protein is CASSFGLAGGENIQYF.

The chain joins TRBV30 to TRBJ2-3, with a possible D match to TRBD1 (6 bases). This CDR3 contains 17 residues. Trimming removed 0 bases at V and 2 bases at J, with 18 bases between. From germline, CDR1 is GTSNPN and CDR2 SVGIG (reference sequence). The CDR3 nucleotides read TGTGCCTGGAGTGTACTTGGGGGCCAAGCCCCCACAGATACGCAGTATTTT. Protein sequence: CAWSVLGGQAPTDTQYF.

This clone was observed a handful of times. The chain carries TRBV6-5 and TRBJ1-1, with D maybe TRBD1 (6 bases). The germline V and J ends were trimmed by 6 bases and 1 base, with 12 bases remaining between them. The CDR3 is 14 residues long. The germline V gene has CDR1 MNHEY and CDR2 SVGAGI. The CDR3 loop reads CASRPRTANTEAFF. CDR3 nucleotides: TGTGCCAGCAGACCAAGGACAGCGAACACTGAAGCTTTCTTT.

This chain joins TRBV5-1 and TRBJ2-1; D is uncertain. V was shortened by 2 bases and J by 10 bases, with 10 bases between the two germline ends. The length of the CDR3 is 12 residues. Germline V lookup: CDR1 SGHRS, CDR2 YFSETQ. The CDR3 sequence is CASSLGFGEQFF. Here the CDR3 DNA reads TGCGCCAGCAGCTTAGGTTTCGGGGAGCAGTTCTTC.

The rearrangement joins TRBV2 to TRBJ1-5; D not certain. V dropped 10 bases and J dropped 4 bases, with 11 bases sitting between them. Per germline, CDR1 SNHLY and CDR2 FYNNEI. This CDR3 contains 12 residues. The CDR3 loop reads CATRGRNQPQHF. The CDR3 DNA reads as TGTGCCACACGCGGGCGGAATCAGCCCCAGCATTTT.

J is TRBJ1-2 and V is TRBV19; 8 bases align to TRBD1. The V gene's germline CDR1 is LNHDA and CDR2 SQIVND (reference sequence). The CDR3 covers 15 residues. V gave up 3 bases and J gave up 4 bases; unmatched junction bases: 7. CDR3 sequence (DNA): TGTGCCAGTAGTATCCGACAGGGGCTGGGCTATGGCTACACCTTC. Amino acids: CASSIRQGLGYGYTF. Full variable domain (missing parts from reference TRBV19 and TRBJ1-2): DGGITQSPKYLFRKEGQNVTLSCEQNLNHDAMYWYRQDPGQGLRLIYYSQIVNDFQKGDIAEGYSVSREKKESFPLTVTSAQKNPTAFYLCASSIRQGLGYGYTFGSGTRLTVV.

The CDR3 nucleotides are TGTGCCAGCAGCGAGGGGCGTGGCAGGGGGCTTCAGCCCCAGCATTTT. Translating it yields CASSEGRGRGLQPQHF. The chain uses TRBV11-2 and TRBJ1-5, with 8 bases that match TRBD1. Trimming cost V 5 bases and J 6 bases; bases outside gene matches: 12. The CDR3 has 16 residues. Germline V gives CDR1 SGHAT, CDR2 FQNNGV.

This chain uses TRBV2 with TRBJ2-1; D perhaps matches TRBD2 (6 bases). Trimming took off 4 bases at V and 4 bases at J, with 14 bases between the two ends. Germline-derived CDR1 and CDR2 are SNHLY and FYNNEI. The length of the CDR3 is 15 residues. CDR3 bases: TGTGCCAGCAGTGGAAAAAGCGGGCGGTACAATGAGCAGTTCTTC. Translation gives CASSGKSGRYNEQFF.

The CDR3 region has the DNA TGTGCCAGCAGGACGACAGGGAAGGATGGCTACACCTTC. Its translation: CASRTTGKDGYTF. The rearrangement joins TRBV6-1 to TRBJ1-2; 7 nucleotides agree with TRBD1. The CDR3 spans 13 residues. Germline trimming cut 6 bases from V and 6 bases from J; bases unmatched to any gene: 7. The V gene's germline CDR1 is MNHNS and CDR2 SASEGT.

The CDR3 sequence: CATRGQALYEQYF. DNA for the CDR3: TGTGCCACAAGGGGACAGGCTCTCTACGAGCAGTACTTC. The chain has TRBV11-2 and TRBJ2-7, with TRBD1 matching 8 bases. The CDR3 is 13 amino acids. Unmatched junction bases numbered 8, after V lost 10 bases and J lost 3 bases. CDR1 and CDR2 (germline): SGHAT, FQNNGV.

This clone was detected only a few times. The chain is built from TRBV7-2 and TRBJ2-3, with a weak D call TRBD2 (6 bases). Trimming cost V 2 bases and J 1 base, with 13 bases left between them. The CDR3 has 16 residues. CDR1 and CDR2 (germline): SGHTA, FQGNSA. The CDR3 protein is CASSLWAGRGTDTQYF. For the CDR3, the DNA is TGTGCCAGCAGCTTATGGGCGGGGCGGGGCACAGATACGCAGTATTTT.

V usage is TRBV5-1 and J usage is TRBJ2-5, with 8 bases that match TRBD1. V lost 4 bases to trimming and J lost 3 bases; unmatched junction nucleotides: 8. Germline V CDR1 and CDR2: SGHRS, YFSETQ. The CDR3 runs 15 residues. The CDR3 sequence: CASSPPRTGKETQYF. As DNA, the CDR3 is TGCGCCAGCAGCCCCCCCCGGACAGGGAAAGAGACCCAGTACTTC.

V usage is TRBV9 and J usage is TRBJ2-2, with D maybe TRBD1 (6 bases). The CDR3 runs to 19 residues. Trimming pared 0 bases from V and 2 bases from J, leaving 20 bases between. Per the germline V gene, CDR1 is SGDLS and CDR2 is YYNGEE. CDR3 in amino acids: CASSVGAKTGLQNTGELFF. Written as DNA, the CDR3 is TGTGCCAGCAGCGTAGGAGCGAAGACAGGTCTCCAAAACACCGGGGAGCTGTTTTTT.

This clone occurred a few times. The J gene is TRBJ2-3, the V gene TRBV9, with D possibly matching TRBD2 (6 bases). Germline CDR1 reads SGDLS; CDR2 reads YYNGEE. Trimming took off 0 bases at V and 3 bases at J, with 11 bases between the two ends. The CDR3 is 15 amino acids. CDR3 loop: CASSVGASETDTQYF. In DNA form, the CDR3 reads TGTGCCAGCAGCGTAGGAGCTAGCGAGACAGATACGCAGTATTTT.

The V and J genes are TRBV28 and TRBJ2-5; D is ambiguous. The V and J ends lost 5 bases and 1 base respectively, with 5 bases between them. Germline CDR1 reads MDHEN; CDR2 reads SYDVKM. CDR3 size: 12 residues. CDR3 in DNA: TGTGCCAGCAGTCCCGTCCAAGAGACCCAGTACTTC. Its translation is CASSPVQETQYF.

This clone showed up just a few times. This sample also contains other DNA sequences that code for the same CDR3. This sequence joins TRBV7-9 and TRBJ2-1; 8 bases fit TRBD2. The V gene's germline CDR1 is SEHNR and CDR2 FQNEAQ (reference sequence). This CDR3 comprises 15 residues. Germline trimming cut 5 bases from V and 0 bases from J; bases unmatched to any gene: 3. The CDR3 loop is CASSTGTSSYNEQFF. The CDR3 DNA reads TGTGCCAGCAGCACCGGGACTAGCTCCTACAATGAGCAGTTCTTC. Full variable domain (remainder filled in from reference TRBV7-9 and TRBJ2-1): DTGVSQNPRHKITKRGQNVTFRCDPISEHNRLYWYRQTLGQGPEFLTYFQNEAQLEKSRLLSDRFSAERPKGSFSTLEIQRTEQGDSAMYLCASSTGTSSYNEQFFGPGTRLTVL.

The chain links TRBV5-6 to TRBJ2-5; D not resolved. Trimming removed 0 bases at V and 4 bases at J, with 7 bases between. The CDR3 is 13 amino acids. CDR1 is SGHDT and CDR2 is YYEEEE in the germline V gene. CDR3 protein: CASSLASGETQYF. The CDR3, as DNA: TGTGCCAGCAGCTTGGCGTCGGGAGAGACCCAGTACTTC.